The rows below give T cell receptor beta chains drawn from one sample of a study of T cell responses to AZD1222 COVID-19 vaccine. Profiling relied on immunoSEQ multiplex PCR, and the TCRdb table lists in-frame clones only, not all of them. The profile covers 64,000 or so clones, with 84% appearing a single time and around 7.5% taken by the ten largest. Sequenced here: peripheral blood, sampled on day 0 of AZD1222 vaccination. The receptors derive from an adult in good health. CDR3s include the opening cysteine and the closing phenylalanine or tryptophan. A D gene is named only where the DNA matches it firmly. Size is stated for part of the rows, as once, few or many counts, or as a class when the clone is expanded.

>TRBJ1-1|few|TRBD1|TRBV19
CASGEQGAAEAFF
TGTGCCAGCGGTGAACAGGGGGCCGCTGAAGCTTTCTTT
>TRBJ2-7|-|TRBD1|TRBV6-2/TRBV6-3
CASSYGSGGYEQYF
TGTGCCAGCAGTTACGGGTCAGGGGGCTACGAGCAGTACTTC
>TRBJ1-1|few|-|TRBV29-1
CSVAPGWGMNTEAFF
TGCAGCGTTGCCCCCGGTTGGGGCATGAACACTGAAGCTTTCTTT
>TRBJ1-1|once|-|TRBV6-5
CASSRQKGITEAFF
TGTGCCAGCAGCAGACAGAAAGGAATCACTGAAGCTTTCTTT
>TRBJ2-5|-|-|TRBV5-8
CASSSRLGQGGETQYF
TGTGCCAGCAGCTCGCGGCTTGGACAGGGAGGGGAGACCCAGTACTTC
>TRBJ2-1|-|-|TRBV7-4
CASSFSSYNEQFF
TGTGCCAGCAGCTTCAGCAGTTACAATGAGCAGTTCTTC
>TRBJ1-2|-|-|TRBV2
CASNQVLF
TGTGCCAGCAATCAGGTCCTATTC
>TRBJ1-5|once|TRBD1|TRBV6-5
CASSTQDRENQPQHF
TGTGCCAGCAGTACCCAGGACAGGGAGAATCAGCCCCAGCATTTT
>TRBJ2-3|-|-|TRBV5-8
CASPRGYSISTDTQYF
TGTGCCAGCCCCCGAGGGTACAGTATAAGCACAGATACGCAGTATTTT
>TRBJ2-3|-|TRBD2|TRBV9
CASSVGGLAGGTDTQYF
TGTGCCAGCAGCGTAGGAGGGCTAGCGGGGGGGACAGATACGCAGTATTTT
>TRBJ1-4|-|TRBD1|TRBV19
CASNDYRGTNEKLFF
TGTGCCAGTAACGATTACAGGGGAACTAATGAAAAACTGTTTTTT